Shown below are 9 T cell receptor beta chains from a single sample sequenced in a study of CD8+ T cells in alopecia areata. Extracted RNA was reverse transcribed into cDNA, the sequencing template. Repertoires were generated with immunoSEQ multiplex PCR, while TCRdb's copy carries only in-frame clones and drops some. This table holds 150,000 to 200,000 clones, over 50% found once. This specimen was CD4+ T cells sorted from blood, taken at week 0. All receptors come from a human donor with alopecia areata.

The chain links TRBV4-2 to TRBJ1-3; D perhaps matches TRBD1 (6 bases). V lost 5 bases to trimming and J lost 2 bases, with 16 bases between them. The CDR3 runs 16 residues. CDR1 and CDR2 from the germline V gene are LGHNA and YNFKEQ. The CDR3 region is CASSRAGTHTGNTIYF. The CDR3 nucleotides read TGTGCCAGCAGCAGGGCCGGGACACATACTGGAAACACCATATATTTT.

This clone was found once. This sequence joins TRBV18 and TRBJ2-7; 7 positions agree with TRBD1. Germline V gives CDR1 KGHSH, CDR2 LQKENI. The J segment lost 2 bases and the V segment lost 5 bases, leaving 6 bases of the junction unmatched. The CDR3 totals 14 residues. The CDR3 spells CASSVGTAPYEQYF. CDR3 coding DNA: TGTGCCAGCTCAGTCGGGACAGCCCCCTACGAGCAGTACTTC.

The CDR3 sequence: CASSHENTEAFF. The CDR3 nucleotides read TGTGCCAGCAGCCATGAGAACACTGAAGCTTTCTTT. This sequence joins TRBV4-2 and TRBJ1-1, with D uncertain. V was clipped by 3 bases and J by 1 base, with 3 bases between them. Per the germline V gene, CDR1 is LGHNA and CDR2 is YNFKEQ. CDR3 size: 12 residues.

CDR3 amino acids: CASSSLLSRPNYGYTF. The CDR3 region has the DNA TGTGCCAGCAGTTCCCTCCTCTCCCGCCCTAACTATGGCTACACCTTC. The J gene is TRBJ1-2, the V gene TRBV27; D gene ambiguous. Per germline, CDR1 MNHEY and CDR2 SMNVEV (reference sequence). The V and J ends lost 4 bases and 0 bases respectively, with 15 bases between them. This CDR3 is 16 amino acids long.

J is TRBJ1-2 and V is TRBV29-1, with 8 bases aligning to TRBD1. The V segment lost 7 bases and the J segment 5 bases; nucleotides outside the gene matches: 3. Germline CDR1 and CDR2: SQVTM and ANQGSEA. The CDR3 totals 11 residues. The CDR3 reads CSGDRSYGYTF. The CDR3 DNA is TGCAGCGGGGACAGGAGTTATGGCTACACCTTC.

The chain uses TRBV5-1 and TRBJ2-7; 9 bases agree with TRBD1. V lost 4 bases, J lost 1 base, and 9 bases stayed unmatched. The CDR3 totals 16 residues. Germline lookup yields CDR1 SGHRS and CDR2 YFSETQ. The CDR3: CASSPTGGLGSYEQYF. As DNA, the CDR3 is TGCGCCAGCAGCCCGACAGGGGGATTGGGGTCCTACGAGCAGTACTTC.

This chain connects TRBV19 to TRBJ2-5; tentatively, D is TRBD2 (5 bases). Germline values: CDR1 LNHDA, CDR2 SQIVND (reference sequence). The CDR3 runs to 14 residues. Trimming stripped 5 bases from V and 5 bases from J, with 15 bases between. For the CDR3, the DNA is TGTGCCAGTAGTTCTTGGGTCCAGCGGGAGACCCAGTACTTC. Residues: CASSSWVQRETQYF.

V and J are TRBV7-9 and TRBJ2-1; 13 bases match TRBD2. The CDR3 is 16 residues long. CDR1 is SEHNR, CDR2 FQNEAQ, per germline (reference sequence). Germline trimming cut 5 bases from V and 6 bases from J; bases unmatched to any gene: 7. CDR3 in DNA: TGTGCCAGCAGCGGACCGGGACTAGCGGGAATCAATGAGCAGTTCTTC. Translating gives CASSGPGLAGINEQFF.

The chain has TRBV10-3 and TRBJ2-7; 9 bases match TRBD1. V lost 7 bases, J lost 3 bases, and 7 bases stayed unmatched. The CDR3 contains 14 residues. Germline V lookup: CDR1 ENHRY, CDR2 SYGVKD. The CDR3 DNA reads as TGTGCCATCAACGAACAGGGGGCTTTCTACGAGCAGTACTTC. It yields the protein CAINEQGAFYEQYF.